These T cell receptor beta chains were read from a single sample in a study of cytomegalovirus exposure and HLA in healthy donors. Measured with immunoSEQ multiplex PCR; TCRdb has only the in-frame clones, and not every one. This table has approximately 150,000 clones, over 60% appearing once. The sequenced sample consisted of PBMCs. These TCRs come from a woman aged 25 to 39 in good health and CMV-seronegative. Both conserved end residues are part of each CDR3. D genes are given only for firm matches. Clone sizes are given selectively: once, few, many, or a class where the clone is expanded.

D: .
J: TRBJ1-1
V: TRBV6-1
size: .
DNA: TGTGCCAGCAGTGAAACGGGCGGGGTCGAGGCTTTCTTT
CDR3: CASSETGGVEAFF

D: .
J: TRBJ1-6
V: TRBV7-9
size: .
DNA: TGTTCCAGCAGCTTAGCGGTAGAGCGCTCCTATAATTCACCCCTCCACTTT
CDR3: CSSSLAVERSYNSPLHF

D: TRBD1
J: TRBJ1-5
V: TRBV4-3
size: few
DNA: TGCGCCAGCAGCCAAGGGACAGGGGGGGACAATCAGCCCCAGCATTTT
CDR3: CASSQGTGGDNQPQHF

D: .
J: TRBJ1-6
V: TRBV7-6
size: .
DNA: TGTGCCAGCAGCTTAGACAGGTATTCACCCCTCCACTTT
CDR3: CASSLDRYSPLHF

D: TRBD1
J: TRBJ1-5
V: TRBV7-9
size: few
DNA: TGTGCCAGCAGCTCCGGACAGGGTTGGAATCAGCCCCAGCATTTT
CDR3: CASSSGQGWNQPQHF

D: .
J: TRBJ1-1
V: TRBV11-2
size: .
DNA: TGTGCCAGCAGCTTAGGGGGCTTGAGCACTGAAGCTTTCTTT
CDR3: CASSLGGLSTEAFF

D: .
J: TRBJ1-6
V: TRBV28
size: .
DNA: TGTGCCAGCAGTTTTGGGGGAGGTGGGTCACCCCTCCACTTT
CDR3: CASSFGGGGSPLHF

D: TRBD2
J: TRBJ2-3
V: TRBV6-6
size: .
DNA: TGTGCCAGCAGTCGCGGGGGTTCTAGCACAGATACGCAGTATTTT
CDR3: CASSRGGSSTDTQYF

D: .
J: TRBJ1-1
V: TRBV29-1
size: .
DNA: TGCAGCGTTGAACCCTCTCGGGGGAGACCTGCCAACACTGAAGCTTTCTTT
CDR3: CSVEPSRGRPANTEAFF

D: .
J: TRBJ2-1
V: TRBV9
size: .
DNA: TGTGCCAGCAGCAGGTGGAGGGACGGTGAGCAGTTCTTC
CDR3: CASSRWRDGEQFF

D: .
J: TRBJ1-4
V: TRBV21-1
size: few
DNA: TGTGCCAGCCGTCGCGAACTAGGACAGTCTAATGAAAAACTGTTTTTT
CDR3: CASRRELGQSNEKLFF

D: .
J: TRBJ2-7
V: TRBV6-5
size: .
DNA: TGTGCCAGCAGTTACCGGCAGGGCAAACCCTACGAGCAGTACTTC
CDR3: CASSYRQGKPYEQYF

D: .
J: TRBJ1-2
V: TRBV5-1
size: .
DNA: TGCGCCGGCAGCTTTGGGGTAGAGGGCTATGGCTACACCTTC
CDR3: CAGSFGVEGYGYTF

D: TRBD1
J: TRBJ2-7
V: TRBV11-2
size: .
DNA: TGTGCCAGCAGCTCTGCCGGGACAGGGGCTCTTCTAAGCTCCTACGAGCAGTACTTC
CDR3: CASSSAGTGALLSSYEQYF

D: TRBD1
J: TRBJ2-5
V: TRBV4-1
size: .
DNA: TGCGCCAGCAGCCAGATTGGACAGGGAGAGACCCAGTACTTC
CDR3: CASSQIGQGETQYF

D: TRBD1
J: TRBJ2-7
V: TRBV6-6
size: .
DNA: TGTGCCAGCAGTTACCCGACAGGGGGCCAGTCCTACGAGCAGTACTTC
CDR3: CASSYPTGGQSYEQYF

D: .
J: TRBJ1-1
V: TRBV7-2
size: .
DNA: TGTGCCAGCAGCTTAGCCAGTGCGGGGTACACTGAAGCTTTCTTT
CDR3: CASSLASAGYTEAFF

D: .
J: TRBJ1-2
V: TRBV10-3
size: .
DNA: TGTGCCATCAGTGAGTCCCTCTATGGCTACACCTTC
CDR3: CAISESLYGYTF

D: TRBD1
J: TRBJ2-3
V: TRBV2
size: .
DNA: TGTGCCGGCAGGGACAGGGCGGGGACAGATACGCAGTATTTT
CDR3: CAGRDRAGTDTQYF

D: .
J: TRBJ1-4
V: TRBV7-9
size: once
DNA: TGTTCCAGCAGCCCGGGGCTGGACAGAGCAACTAATGAAAAACTGTTTTTT
CDR3: CSSSPGLDRATNEKLFF

D: .
J: TRBJ2-3
V: TRBV7-9
size: once
DNA: TGTGCCAGCAGCTTGACACCGACAGATACGCAGTATTTT
CDR3: CASSLTPTDTQYF

D: TRBD2
J: TRBJ2-1
V: TRBV6-1
size: few
DNA: TGTGCCAGCAGTGAAGGAGGACTAGCATACAATGAGCAGTTCTTC
CDR3: CASSEGGLAYNEQFF

D: .
J: TRBJ1-1
V: TRBV6-6
size: .
DNA: TGTGCCAGCATTGGACAGACTGAAGCCTTCTTT
CDR3: CASIGQTEAFF

D: .
J: TRBJ2-1
V: TRBV12-5
size: .
DNA: TGTGCTAGTGGCGAACCGAGTGGCAATGAGCAGTTCTTC
CDR3: CASGEPSGNEQFF

D: .
J: TRBJ2-5
V: TRBV2
size: .
DNA: TGTGCCAGCAACTGGCGAACAGCTCAAGAGACCCAGTACTTC
CDR3: CASNWRTAQETQYF

D: TRBD1
J: TRBJ2-7
V: TRBV5-1
size: once
DNA: TGCGCCAGCAGCTTGTCGGGACAGGGCTTCCACGAGCAGTACTTC
CDR3: CASSLSGQGFHEQYF

D: .
J: TRBJ1-2
V: TRBV11-2
size: few
DNA: TGTGCCAGCAGCATCTATGGTGGCTACACCTTC
CDR3: CASSIYGGYTF

D: .
J: TRBJ1-2
V: TRBV2
size: .
DNA: TGTGCCAGCGGACTACGGGACTCCTCCAGGGTCACCTTC
CDR3: CASGLRDSSRVTF

D: .
J: TRBJ1-5
V: TRBV7-9
size: .
DNA: TGTGCCAGCAGCTTTACCAGGGAAGATCAGCCCCAGCATTTT
CDR3: CASSFTREDQPQHF

D: TRBD2
J: TRBJ2-7
V: TRBV19
size: .
DNA: TGTGCCAGTAGCCGACTAGCGGAGATTACGAGGGTCAACGAGCAGTACTTC
CDR3: CASSRLAEITRVNEQYF

D: .
J: TRBJ1-2
V: TRBV28
size: .
DNA: TGTGCCAGCAGTTCTCCAGGAGGGAAGGACTATGGCTACACCTTC
CDR3: CASSSPGGKDYGYTF

D: TRBD1
J: TRBJ1-1
V: TRBV29-1
size: .
DNA: TGCAGCGTTGAGGATCTGGGACAGGGGAGCTACACTGAAGCTTTCTTT
CDR3: CSVEDLGQGSYTEAFF

D: .
J: TRBJ1-1
V: TRBV5-1
size: .
DNA: TGCGCCAGCAATAAGGTAGGGGTGGGCACTGAAGCTTTCTTT
CDR3: CASNKVGVGTEAFF

D: TRBD1
J: TRBJ1-5
V: TRBV2
size: .
DNA: TGTGCCAGCAGTGACGGACAGGGGGCCTGGGAGCCCCAGCATTTT
CDR3: CASSDGQGAWEPQHF

D: .
J: TRBJ1-1
V: TRBV29-1
size: .
DNA: TGCAGCGCTCCAGGGGCGTGGGACACTGAAGCTTTCTTT
CDR3: CSAPGAWDTEAFF

D: .
J: TRBJ1-1
V: TRBV28
size: .
DNA: TGTGCCAGCAGAACAACAGGGAAGACTGAAGCTTTCTTT
CDR3: CASRTTGKTEAFF

D: .
J: TRBJ2-3
V: TRBV5-4
size: .
DNA: TGTGCCAGCAGCTTGTCCAGGGATCGATCAGATACGCAGTATTTT
CDR3: CASSLSRDRSDTQYF

D: TRBD1
J: TRBJ1-1
V: TRBV7-2
size: few
DNA: TGTGCCAGCAGGGACAGGGGGGCTGAAGCTTTCTTT
CDR3: CASRDRGAEAFF

D: .
J: TRBJ2-7
V: TRBV7-3
size: .
DNA: TGTGCCAGCAGCTTAATGTATTCGGGGGAGCAGTACTTC
CDR3: CASSLMYSGEQYF

D: .
J: TRBJ1-2
V: TRBV29-1
size: .
DNA: TGCAGCGTTGATCTGGATGACAGAAATATTAACTATGGCTACACCTTC
CDR3: CSVDLDDRNINYGYTF

D: .
J: TRBJ2-7
V: TRBV12-5
size: .
DNA: TGTGCCGAAGGGGGTAGCAACGAGCAGTACTTC
CDR3: CAEGGSNEQYF

D: .
J: TRBJ2-7
V: TRBV27
size: .
DNA: TGTGCCAGCAGTTTCGGGGGTTCGAACGAGCAGTACTTC
CDR3: CASSFGGSNEQYF

D: TRBD1
J: TRBJ1-6
V: TRBV6-5
size: .
DNA: TGTGCCAGCAGTTACTCGATTCCAGGGGGCGGTTCACCCCTCCACTTT
CDR3: CASSYSIPGGGSPLHF

D: .
J: TRBJ2-5
V: TRBV7-9
size: .
DNA: TGTTCCAGCACTAGTGCGGGGAAAAAGACCCAGTACTTC
CDR3: CSSTSAGKKTQYF

D: .
J: TRBJ1-1
V: TRBV7-2
size: .
DNA: TGTGCCAGCACTAGACAGGCGGACGGCACTGAAGCTTTCTTT
CDR3: CASTRQADGTEAFF

D: .
J: TRBJ2-3
V: TRBV27
size: .
DNA: TGTGCCAGCAGTTTTCTAGGTGAAACTAGCACAGATACGCAGTATTTT
CDR3: CASSFLGETSTDTQYF

D: .
J: TRBJ2-2
V: TRBV14
size: .
DNA: TGTGCCAGCAGCGTCCTTGCAGCGAACACCGGGGAGCTGTTTTTT
CDR3: CASSVLAANTGELFF

D: TRBD2
J: TRBJ2-2
V: TRBV9
size: .
DNA: TGTGCCAGCAGCGTAGCGATTAGCGGGGCTCCGGGCACCGGGGAGCTGTTTTTT
CDR3: CASSVAISGAPGTGELFF

D: .
J: TRBJ2-4
V: TRBV9
size: .
DNA: TGTGCCAGCAGCGGACAGTTTCCCATTCAGTACTTC
CDR3: CASSGQFPIQYF

D: TRBD1
J: TRBJ2-7
V: TRBV7-3
size: .
DNA: TGTGCCAGCAGCTTCGACAGGGGGCGCGAAAACGAGCAGTACTTC
CDR3: CASSFDRGRENEQYF

D: TRBD1
J: TRBJ2-6
V: TRBV7-9
size: .
DNA: TGTTCCAGCAGTCTAACAGGGGGTATAGCCGGGGCCAACGTCCTGACTTTC
CDR3: CSSSLTGGIAGANVLTF

D: TRBD1
J: TRBJ1-5
V: TRBV27
size: .
DNA: TGTGCCAGCACCAAGACAGGGGGCGTCTATAGCAATCAGCCCCAGCATTTT
CDR3: CASTKTGGVYSNQPQHF

D: TRBD2
J: TRBJ2-5
V: TRBV29-1
size: .
DNA: TGCAGCGTTGTTGCTCGAGCGGGAGGGGAGCAAGAGACCCAGTACTTC
CDR3: CSVVARAGGEQETQYF

D: .
J: TRBJ1-5
V: TRBV7-2
size: .
DNA: TGTGCCAGCAGCTTGTCTGCGGGGCATAGCAATCAGCCCCAGCATTTT
CDR3: CASSLSAGHSNQPQHF